This T cell receptor beta chain was profiled in a study of blood T cell repertoires in COVID-19. Profiled with immunoSEQ multiplex PCR; TCRdb holds only in-frame clones, not every one. The repertoire includes 88,000 or so clones, roughly 87% of them detected once, and 3.8% sits in the top ten. Germline V gene sequence: CDR1 DFQATT, CDR2 SNEGSKA (reference sequence). The V gene end was trimmed by 3 bases and the J gene end by 6 bases; junction bases not matched to a gene: 7. The CDR3 is 15 amino acids. The sample comprised peripheral blood. This clonotype was sampled from a man in his sixties with acute or convalescent COVID-19. This chain connects TRBV20-1 to TRBJ2-2; 10 bases match TRBD2. CDR3 amino acids: CSASFVAGGAGELFF. The CDR3, as DNA: TGCAGTGCTAGTTTCGTAGCGGGAGGCGCCGGGGAGCTGTTTTTT.